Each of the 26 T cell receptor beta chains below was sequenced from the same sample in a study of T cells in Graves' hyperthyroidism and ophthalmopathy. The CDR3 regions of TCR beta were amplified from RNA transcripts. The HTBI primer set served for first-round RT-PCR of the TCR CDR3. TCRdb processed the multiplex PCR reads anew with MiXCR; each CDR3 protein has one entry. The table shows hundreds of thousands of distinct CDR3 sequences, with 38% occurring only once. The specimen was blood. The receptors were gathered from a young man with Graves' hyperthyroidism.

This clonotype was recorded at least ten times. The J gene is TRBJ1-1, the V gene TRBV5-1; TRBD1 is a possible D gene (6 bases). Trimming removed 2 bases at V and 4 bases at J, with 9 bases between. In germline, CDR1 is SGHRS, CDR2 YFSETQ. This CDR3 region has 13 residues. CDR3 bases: TGCGCCAGCAGCTTTAGGGGGACCACTGAAGCTTTCTTT. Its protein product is CASSFRGTTEAFF.

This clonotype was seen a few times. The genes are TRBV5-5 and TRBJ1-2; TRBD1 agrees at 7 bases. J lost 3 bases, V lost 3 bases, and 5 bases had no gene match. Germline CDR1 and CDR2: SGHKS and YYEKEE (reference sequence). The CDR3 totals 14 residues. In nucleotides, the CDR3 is TGTGCCAGCAGCTACGGGACAGTCGACTATGGCTACACCTTC. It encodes CASSYGTVDYGYTF.

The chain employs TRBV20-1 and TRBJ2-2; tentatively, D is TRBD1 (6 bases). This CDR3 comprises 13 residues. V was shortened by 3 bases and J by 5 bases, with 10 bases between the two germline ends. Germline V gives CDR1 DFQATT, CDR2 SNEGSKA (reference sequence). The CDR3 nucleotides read TGCAGTGCTAGCCGAACAGGGACCGGGGAGCTGTTTTTT. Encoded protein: CSASRTGTGELFF.

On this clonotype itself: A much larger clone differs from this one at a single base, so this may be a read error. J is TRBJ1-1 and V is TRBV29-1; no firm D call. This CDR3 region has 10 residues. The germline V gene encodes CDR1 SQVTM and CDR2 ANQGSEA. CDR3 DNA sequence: TGCAGTGCTTCGAACACTGAAGCTCTCTTT. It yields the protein CSASNTEALF.

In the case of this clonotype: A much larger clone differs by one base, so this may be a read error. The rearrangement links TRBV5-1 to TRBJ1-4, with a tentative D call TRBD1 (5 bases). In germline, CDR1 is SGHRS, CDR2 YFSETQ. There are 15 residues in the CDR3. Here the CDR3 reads CASSLAAEEGEKLVF. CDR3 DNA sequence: TGCGCCAGCAGCTTGGCCGCGGAGGAAGGGGAAAAACTGGTTTTT. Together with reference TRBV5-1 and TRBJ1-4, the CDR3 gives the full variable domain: KAGVTQTPRYLIKTRGQQVTLSCSPISGHRSVSWYQQTPGQGLQFLFEYFSETQRNKGNFPGRFSGRQFSNSRSEMNVSTLELGDSALYLCASSLAAEEGEKLVFGSGTQLSVL.

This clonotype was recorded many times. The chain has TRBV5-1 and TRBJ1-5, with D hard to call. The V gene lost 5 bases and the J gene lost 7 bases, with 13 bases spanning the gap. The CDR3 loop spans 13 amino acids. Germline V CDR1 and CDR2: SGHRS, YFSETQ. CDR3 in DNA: TGCGCCAGCAGTCGCCTCGAGGGACAGCCCCAGCATTTT. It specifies CASSRLEGQPQHF.

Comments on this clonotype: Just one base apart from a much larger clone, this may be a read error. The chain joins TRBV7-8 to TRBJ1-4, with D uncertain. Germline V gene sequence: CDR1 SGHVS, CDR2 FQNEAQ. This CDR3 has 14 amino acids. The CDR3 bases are TGTGCCAGCACCCTACAGAGGACTAATGGAAAACTGTTTTTT. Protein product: CASTLQRTNGKLFF.

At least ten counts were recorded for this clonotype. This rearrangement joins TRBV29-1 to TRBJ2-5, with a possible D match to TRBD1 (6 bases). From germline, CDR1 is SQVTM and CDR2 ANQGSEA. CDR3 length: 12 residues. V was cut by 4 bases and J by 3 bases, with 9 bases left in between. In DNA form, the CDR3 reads TGCAGCGTTGTAAAGGGGGAAGAGACCCAGTACTTC. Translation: CSVVKGEETQYF.

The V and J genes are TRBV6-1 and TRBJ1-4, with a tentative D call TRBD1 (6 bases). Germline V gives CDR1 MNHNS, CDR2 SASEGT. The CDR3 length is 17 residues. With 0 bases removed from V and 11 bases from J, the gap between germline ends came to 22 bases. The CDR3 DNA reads TGTGCCAGCAGTGAAGCTTTCCTCCAGGGGACGCCGCAGAAACTGTTTTTT. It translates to CASSEAFLQGTPQKLFF.

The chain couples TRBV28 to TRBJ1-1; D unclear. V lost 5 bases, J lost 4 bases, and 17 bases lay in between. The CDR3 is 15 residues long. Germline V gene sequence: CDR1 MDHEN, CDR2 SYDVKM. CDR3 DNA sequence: TGTGCCAGCAGTGCCTACGCGTTGGAAACCACTGAAGCTTTCTTT. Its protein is CASSAYALETTEAFF.

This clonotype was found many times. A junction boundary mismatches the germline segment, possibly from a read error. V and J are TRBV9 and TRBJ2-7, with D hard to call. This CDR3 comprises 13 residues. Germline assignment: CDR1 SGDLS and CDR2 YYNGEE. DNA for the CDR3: TGTGCTAGCAGCGTCGGGCCCGACTACGAGCAGTACTTC. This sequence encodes CASSVGPDYEQYF.

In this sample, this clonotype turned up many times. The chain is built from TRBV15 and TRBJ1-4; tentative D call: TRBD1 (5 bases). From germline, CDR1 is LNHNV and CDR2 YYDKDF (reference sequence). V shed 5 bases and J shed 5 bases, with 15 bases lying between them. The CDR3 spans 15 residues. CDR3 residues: CATSGGGMLNEKLFF. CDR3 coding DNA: TGTGCCACCAGCGGCGGGGGGATGTTAAATGAAAAACTGTTTTTT. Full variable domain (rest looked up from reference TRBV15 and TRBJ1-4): DAMVIQNPRYQVTQFGKPVTLSCSQTLNHNVMYWYQQKSSQAPKLLFHYYDKDFNNEADTPDNFQSRRPNTSFCFLDIRSPGLGDTAMYLCATSGGGMLNEKLFFGSGTQLSVL.

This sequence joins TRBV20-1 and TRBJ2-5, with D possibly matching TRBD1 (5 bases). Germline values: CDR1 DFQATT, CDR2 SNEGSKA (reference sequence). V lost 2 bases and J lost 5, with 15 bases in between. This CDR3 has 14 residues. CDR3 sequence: CSARTGRAGETQYF. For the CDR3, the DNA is TGCAGTGCTAGAACCGGCAGGGCCGGGGAGACCCAGTACTTC.

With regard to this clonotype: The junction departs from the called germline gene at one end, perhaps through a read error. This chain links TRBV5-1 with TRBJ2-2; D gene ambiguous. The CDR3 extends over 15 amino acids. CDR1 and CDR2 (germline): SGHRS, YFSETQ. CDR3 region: CASSLPRRNTGELFF. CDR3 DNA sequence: TGTGCCAGCAGCTTGCCCCGGAGGAACACCGGGGAGCTGTTTTTT.

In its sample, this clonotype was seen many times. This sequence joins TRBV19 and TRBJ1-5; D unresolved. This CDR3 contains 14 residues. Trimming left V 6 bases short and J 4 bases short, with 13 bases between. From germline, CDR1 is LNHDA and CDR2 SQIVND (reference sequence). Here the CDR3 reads CASREGSYNQPQHF. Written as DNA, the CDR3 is TGTGCCAGTAGGGAAGGCTCCTATAATCAGCCCCAGCATTTT.

CDR3 sequence reads: CSVERGLYGYTF. CDR3 nucleotide sequence: TGCAGCGTTGAGCGGGGGCTCTATGGCTACACCTTC. This chain joins TRBV29-1 and TRBJ1-2, with D perhaps TRBD1 (6 bases). The CDR3 loop spans 12 amino acids. V dropped 3 bases and J dropped 4 bases, with 9 bases sitting between them. The germline V gene has CDR1 SQVTM and CDR2 ANQGSEA.

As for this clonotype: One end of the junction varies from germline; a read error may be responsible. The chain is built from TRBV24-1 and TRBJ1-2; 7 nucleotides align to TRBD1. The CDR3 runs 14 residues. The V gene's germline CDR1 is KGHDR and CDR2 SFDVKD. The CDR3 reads CATSDPGGDYGHTF. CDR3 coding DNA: TGTGCCACCAGTGACCCAGGGGGGGATTATGGCCACACCTTC.

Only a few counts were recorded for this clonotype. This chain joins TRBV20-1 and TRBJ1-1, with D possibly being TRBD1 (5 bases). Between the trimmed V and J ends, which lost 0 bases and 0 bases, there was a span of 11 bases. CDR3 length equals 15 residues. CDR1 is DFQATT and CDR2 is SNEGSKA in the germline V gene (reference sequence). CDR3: CSARDGGRVNTEAFF. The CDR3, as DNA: TGCAGTGCTAGAGATGGAGGCAGGGTGAACACTGAAGCTTTCTTT.

The CDR3 here is CASSLGLTTNTEAFF. Written as DNA, the CDR3 is TGTGCCAGCAGCTTAGGATTAACAACCAACACTGAAGCTTTCTTT. The chain uses TRBV7-2 and TRBJ1-1; no clear D. CDR1 is SGHTA and CDR2 is FQGNSA in the germline V gene. V was trimmed by 1 base and J by 2 bases, leaving 11 bases between them. This CDR3 has 15 residues.

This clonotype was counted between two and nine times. As DNA, the CDR3 is TGTGCCAGCAGCCAGGGGTCCGGGAGCTTCTACGAGCAGTACTTC. This translates into CASSQGSGSFYEQYF. The chain has TRBV7-9 and TRBJ2-7; D may correspond to TRBD1 or TRBD2 (6 bases each). CDR1 is SEHNR, CDR2 FQNEAQ, per germline (reference sequence). V was trimmed by 5 bases and J by 3 bases, leaving 17 bases between them. This CDR3 has 15 amino acids.

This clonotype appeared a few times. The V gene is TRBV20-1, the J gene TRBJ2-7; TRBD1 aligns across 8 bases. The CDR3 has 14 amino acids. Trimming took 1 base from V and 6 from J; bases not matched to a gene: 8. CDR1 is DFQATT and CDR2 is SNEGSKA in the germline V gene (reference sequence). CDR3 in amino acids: CSARGYGQGAEQYF. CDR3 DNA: TGCAGTGCTAGAGGCTACGGACAGGGCGCCGAGCAGTACTTC.

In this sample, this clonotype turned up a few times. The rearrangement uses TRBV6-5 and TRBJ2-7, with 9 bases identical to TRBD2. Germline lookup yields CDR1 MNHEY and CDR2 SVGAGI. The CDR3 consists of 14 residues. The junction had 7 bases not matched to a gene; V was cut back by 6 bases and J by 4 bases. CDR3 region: CASREAGGVYEQYF. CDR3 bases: TGTGCCAGCAGGGAAGCGGGGGGCGTGTACGAGCAGTACTTC.

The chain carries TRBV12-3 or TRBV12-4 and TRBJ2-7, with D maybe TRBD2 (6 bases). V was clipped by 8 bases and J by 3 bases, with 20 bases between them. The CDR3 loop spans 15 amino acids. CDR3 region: CASGSRNSGDYEQYF. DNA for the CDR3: TGTGCCAGCGGGTCCAGAAATAGCGGAGACTACGAGCAGTACTTC.

Here the CDR3 DNA reads TGCAGTGCCTCGACAGGGAAAGTTTACGAGCAGTACTTC. As protein: CSASTGKVYEQYF. This sequence joins TRBV20-1 and TRBJ2-7; 7 bases line up with TRBD1. Germline CDR1 and CDR2: DFQATT and SNEGSKA (reference sequence). V lost 6 bases and J lost 4; bases outside the gene matches: 9. The CDR3 is 13 amino acids.

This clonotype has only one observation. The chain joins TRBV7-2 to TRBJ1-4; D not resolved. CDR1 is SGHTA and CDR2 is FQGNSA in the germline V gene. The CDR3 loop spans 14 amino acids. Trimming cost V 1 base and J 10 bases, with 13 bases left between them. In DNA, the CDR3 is TGTGCCAGCAGCTTAGATTGGGGTGAGGGAAAACTGTTTTTT. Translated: CASSLDWGEGKLFF.

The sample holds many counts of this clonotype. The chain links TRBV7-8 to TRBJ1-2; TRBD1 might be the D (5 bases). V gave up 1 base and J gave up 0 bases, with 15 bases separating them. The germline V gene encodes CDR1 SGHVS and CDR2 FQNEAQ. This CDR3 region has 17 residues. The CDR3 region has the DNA TGTGCCAGCAGCTTAGGTCAGGGCCGGATGCCTAACTATGGCTACACCTTC. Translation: CASSLGQGRMPNYGYTF.